This T cell receptor (beta chain) derives from a study of T cells in Graves' hyperthyroidism and ophthalmopathy. This clonotype was observed at least ten times. Template material for amplifying TCR beta CDR3 regions consisted of RNA transcripts. The HTBI primer set served for first-round RT-PCR of the TCR CDR3. TCRdb itself ran the multiplex PCR reads through MiXCR, one entry per CDR3 protein. The table includes about 600,000 distinct CDR3 sequences, around 15% detected once. In germline, CDR1 is GTSNPN, CDR2 SVGIG (reference sequence). The ends were cut back, 0 bases at V and 2 bases at J, with 8 bases in the middle. The CDR3 spans 13 residues.

Sequenced: blood. The TCR was taken from a woman in her 50s with Graves' ophthalmopathy. J is TRBJ2-7 and V is TRBV30; TRBD2 might be the D (5 bases). CDR3 DNA sequence: TGTGCCTGGAGTGTACTCGGGGCCTACGAGCAGTACTTC. This codes for CAWSVLGAYEQYF.